Listed below are T cell receptor beta chains from one sample, sequenced in a study of blood T cell repertoires in COVID-19. Profiling relied on immunoSEQ multiplex PCR, and the TCRdb table lists in-frame clones only, not all of them. Found here are approximately 250,000 clones, around 83% of them singletons; the top ten hold around 3.6%. Sequencing was performed on peripheral blood. The receptors stem from a man between 18 and 35 years old with active or convalescent COVID-19. The conserved cysteine and the conserved F or W are not part of the CDR3 here.

>TRBV6-2/TRBV6-3
ASSLWRGPKQETQY
>TRBV24-1
ATRGQSGGYT
>TRBV7-2
ASSQKRGGVETQY
>TRBV6-5
ASSSLSGRSYEQY
>TRBV6-6
ASSSHRRLTDTQY
>TRBV7-9
ASSQDRRTDTQY
>TRBV3-1/TRBV3-2
ASSPTGNGYTIY
>TRBV10-3
AIRQEGNTEAF
>TRBV11-2
ASSLYLSSGASYNEQF
>TRBV3-1/TRBV3-2
ASSQEEGAAAF
>TRBV6-1
ASSELTYEQY
>TRBV3-1/TRBV3-2
ASSQRRDGYT
>TRBV10-1
ASRSQGNEAF
>TRBV5-6
ASSSGQGREKLF
>TRBV5-1
ASSLEQGNTGELF
>TRBV2
ASMGLGAREGKMNTEAF
>TRBV7-9
ASSPLAGIWETQY
>TRBV19
ASSPRGNLNTEAF
>TRBV6-5
ASSGQGVVETQY
>TRBV24-1
PSGRANTGELF
>TRBV7-2
ASSLVGPNTGELF
>TRBV27
ASSPGRGQSNQPQH
>TRBV9
ASSVAGRGGDEQF
>TRBV2
ASKVRGEREQF
>TRBV4-2
ASSQDYPASYTEAF
>TRBV6-1
ASSERWTGIYGYT
>TRBV2
ASSYRPQETQY
>TRBV5-1
ASSSNPGQGLNTEAF
>TRBV2
ASSRQGNEQY
>TRBV27
ASSRTPDIIYGYT
>TRBV18
ASSPPRGGRGEDTQY
>TRBV19
ASSTSDVGETQY
>TRBV4-1
ASSQNEFEQF
>TRBV24-1
ATSEAGTGDLQY
>TRBV5-6
ASSFRDILNSPLH
>TRBV2
ASKQGEEKLF
>TRBV10-1
ASSESTLLAGGLNEQF
>TRBV7-2
ASSLTWPSPLH
>TRBV9
ASSVRSEGQPQH
>TRBV4-1
ASSRGLAGSPPAEQF
>TRBV2
ASSGLAGGSNEQF
>TRBV6-5
ASSYKRGGDQETQY
>TRBV11-3
ASSLSLNQPQH
>TRBV7-6
ASSLLGGQGNSPLH
>TRBV25-1
ASSVGGRGSDTQY
>TRBV6-2/TRBV6-3
ASSSSWAEQY
>TRBV4-1
PRSRPGLAVSTDTQY
>TRBV19
ASRVGTATDTQY
>TRBV6-5
ASSRQGADTGELF
>TRBV6-6
ASSPNPIPSSGNTIY